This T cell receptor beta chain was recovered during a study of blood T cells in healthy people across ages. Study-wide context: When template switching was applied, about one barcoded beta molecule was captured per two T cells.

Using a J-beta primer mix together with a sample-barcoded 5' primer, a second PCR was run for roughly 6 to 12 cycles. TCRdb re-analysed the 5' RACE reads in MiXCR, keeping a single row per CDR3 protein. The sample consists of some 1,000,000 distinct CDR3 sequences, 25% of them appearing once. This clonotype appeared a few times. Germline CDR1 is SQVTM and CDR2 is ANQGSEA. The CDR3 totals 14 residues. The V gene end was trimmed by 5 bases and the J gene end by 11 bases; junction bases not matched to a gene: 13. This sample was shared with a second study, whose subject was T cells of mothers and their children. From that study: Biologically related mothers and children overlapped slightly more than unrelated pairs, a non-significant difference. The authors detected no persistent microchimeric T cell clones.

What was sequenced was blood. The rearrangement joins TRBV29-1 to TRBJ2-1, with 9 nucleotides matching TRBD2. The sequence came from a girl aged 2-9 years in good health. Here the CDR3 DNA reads TGCAGCGTTACGGTTAGCGGGGGCCAGGTGAAGCAGTTCTTC. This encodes CSVTVSGGQVKQFF.